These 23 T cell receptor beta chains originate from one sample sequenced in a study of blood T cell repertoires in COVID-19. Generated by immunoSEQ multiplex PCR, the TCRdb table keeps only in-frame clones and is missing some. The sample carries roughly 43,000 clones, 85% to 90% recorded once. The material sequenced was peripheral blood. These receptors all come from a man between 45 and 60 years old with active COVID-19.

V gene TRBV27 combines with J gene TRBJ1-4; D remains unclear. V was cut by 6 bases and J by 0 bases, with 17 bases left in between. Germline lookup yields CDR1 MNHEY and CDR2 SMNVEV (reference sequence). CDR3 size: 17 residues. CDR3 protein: CASSKDGRKTTNEKLFF. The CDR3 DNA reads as TGTGCCAGCAGCAAGGACGGGAGAAAAACAACTAATGAAAAACTGTTTTTT.

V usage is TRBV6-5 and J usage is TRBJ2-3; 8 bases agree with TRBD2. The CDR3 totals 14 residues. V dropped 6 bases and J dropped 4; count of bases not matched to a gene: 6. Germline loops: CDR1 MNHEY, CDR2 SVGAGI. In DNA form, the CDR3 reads TGTGCCAGCAGGCCGGGGGGGGGTGCAGATACGCAGTATTTT. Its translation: CASRPGGGADTQYF.

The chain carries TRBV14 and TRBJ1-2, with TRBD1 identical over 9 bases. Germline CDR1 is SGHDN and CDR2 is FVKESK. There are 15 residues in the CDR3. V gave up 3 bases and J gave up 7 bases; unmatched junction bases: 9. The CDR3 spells CASSQGQGLPTGYTF. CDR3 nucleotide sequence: TGTGCCAGCAGCCAGGGACAGGGCCTCCCCACTGGCTACACCTTC.

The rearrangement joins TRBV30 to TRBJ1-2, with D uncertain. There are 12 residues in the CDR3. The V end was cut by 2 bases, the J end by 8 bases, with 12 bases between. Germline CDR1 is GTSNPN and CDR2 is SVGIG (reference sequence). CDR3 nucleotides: TGTGCCTGGAGTCTGAACTCGGGAGGCTACACCTTC. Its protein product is CAWSLNSGGYTF.

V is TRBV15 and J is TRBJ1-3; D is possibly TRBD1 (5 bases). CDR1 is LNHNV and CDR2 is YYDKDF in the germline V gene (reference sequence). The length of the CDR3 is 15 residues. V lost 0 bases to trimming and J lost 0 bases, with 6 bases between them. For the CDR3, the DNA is TGTGCCACCAGCAGAGATAGGGGCTCTGGAAACACCATATATTTT. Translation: CATSRDRGSGNTIYF.

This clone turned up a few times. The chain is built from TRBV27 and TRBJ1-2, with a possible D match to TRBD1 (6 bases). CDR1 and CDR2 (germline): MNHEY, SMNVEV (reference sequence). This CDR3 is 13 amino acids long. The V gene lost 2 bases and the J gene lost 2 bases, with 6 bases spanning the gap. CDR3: CASSLTGNYGYTF. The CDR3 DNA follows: TGTGCCAGCAGTTTAACAGGGAACTATGGCTACACCTTC.

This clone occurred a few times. CDR3 protein: CASSQDSPVGDTNTEAFF. DNA of the CDR3: TGCGCCAGCAGCCAAGATTCTCCGGTCGGGGATACGAACACTGAAGCTTTCTTT. The V gene is TRBV4-1, the J gene TRBJ1-1; no definite D call. This CDR3 has 18 residues. The germline CDR1 and CDR2 sequences are MGHRA and YSYEKL. V was trimmed by 0 bases and J by 1 base, leaving 18 bases between them.

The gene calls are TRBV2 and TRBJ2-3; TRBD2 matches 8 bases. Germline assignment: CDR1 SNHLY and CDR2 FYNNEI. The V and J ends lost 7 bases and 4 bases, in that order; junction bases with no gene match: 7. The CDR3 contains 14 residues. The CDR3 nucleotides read TGTGCCAGCAATAAAGGCGGGGGGCCAGATACGCAGTATTTT. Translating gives CASNKGGGPDTQYF.

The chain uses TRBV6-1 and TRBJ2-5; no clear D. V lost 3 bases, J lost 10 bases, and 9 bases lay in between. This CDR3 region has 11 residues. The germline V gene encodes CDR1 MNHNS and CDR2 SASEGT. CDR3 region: CASSDSRIQYF. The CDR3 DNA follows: TGTGCCAGCAGTGATAGCAGAATCCAGTACTTC.

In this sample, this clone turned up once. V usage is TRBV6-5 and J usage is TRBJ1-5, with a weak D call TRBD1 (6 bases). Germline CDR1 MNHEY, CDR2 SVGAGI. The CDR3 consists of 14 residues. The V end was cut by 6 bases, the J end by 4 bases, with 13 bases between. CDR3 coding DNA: TGTGCCAGCAGCGAGTCAGGGGTAAATCAGCCCCAGCATTTT. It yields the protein CASSESGVNQPQHF.

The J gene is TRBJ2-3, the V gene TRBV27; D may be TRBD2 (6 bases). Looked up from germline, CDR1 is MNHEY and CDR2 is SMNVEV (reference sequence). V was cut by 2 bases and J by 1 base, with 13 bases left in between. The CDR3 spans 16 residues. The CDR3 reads CASSLIGTSRTDTQYF. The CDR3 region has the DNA TGTGCCAGCAGTTTAATCGGGACTTCCCGCACAGATACGCAGTATTTT.

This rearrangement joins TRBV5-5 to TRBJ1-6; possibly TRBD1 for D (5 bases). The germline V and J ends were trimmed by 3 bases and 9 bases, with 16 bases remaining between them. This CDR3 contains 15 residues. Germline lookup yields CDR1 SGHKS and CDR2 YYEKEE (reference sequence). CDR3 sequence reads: CASSSQGSDRSPLHF. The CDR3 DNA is TGTGCCAGCAGCTCGCAGGGCTCTGATCGTTCACCCCTCCACTTT.

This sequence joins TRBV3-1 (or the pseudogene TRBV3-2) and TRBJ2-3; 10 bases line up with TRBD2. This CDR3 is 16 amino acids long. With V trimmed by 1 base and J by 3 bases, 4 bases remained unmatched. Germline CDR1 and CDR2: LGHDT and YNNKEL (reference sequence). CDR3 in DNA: TGTGCCAGCAGCCAAGGACTAGCGGGTCGTACAGATACGCAGTATTTT. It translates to CASSQGLAGRTDTQYF.

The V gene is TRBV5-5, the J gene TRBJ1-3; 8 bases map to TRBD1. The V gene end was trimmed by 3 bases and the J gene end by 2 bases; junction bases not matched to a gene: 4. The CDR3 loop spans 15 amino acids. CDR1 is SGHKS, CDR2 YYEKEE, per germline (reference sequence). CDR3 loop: CASSSGDRTGNTIYF. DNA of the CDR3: TGTGCCAGCAGCTCGGGGGACAGGACTGGAAACACCATATATTTT. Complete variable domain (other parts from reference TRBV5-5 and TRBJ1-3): DAGVTQSPTHLIKTRGQQVTLRCSPISGHKSVSWYQQVLGQGPQFIFQYYEKEERGRGNFPDRFSARQFPNYSSELNVNALLLGDSALYLCASSSGDRTGNTIYFGEGSWLTVV.

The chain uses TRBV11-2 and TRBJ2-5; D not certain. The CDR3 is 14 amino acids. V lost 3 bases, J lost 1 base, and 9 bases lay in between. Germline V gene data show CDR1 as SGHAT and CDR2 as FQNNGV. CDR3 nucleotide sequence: TGTGCCAGCAGCTTGGGCTCGCTCCAAGAGACCCAGTACTTC. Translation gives CASSLGSLQETQYF.

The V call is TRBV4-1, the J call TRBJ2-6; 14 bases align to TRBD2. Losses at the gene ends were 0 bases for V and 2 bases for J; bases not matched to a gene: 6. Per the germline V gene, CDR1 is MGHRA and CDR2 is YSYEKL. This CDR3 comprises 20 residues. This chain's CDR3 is CASSQDPPTSGGAGANVLTF. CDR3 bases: TGCGCCAGCAGCCAAGATCCCCCGACTAGCGGGGGGGCTGGGGCCAACGTCCTGACTTTC.

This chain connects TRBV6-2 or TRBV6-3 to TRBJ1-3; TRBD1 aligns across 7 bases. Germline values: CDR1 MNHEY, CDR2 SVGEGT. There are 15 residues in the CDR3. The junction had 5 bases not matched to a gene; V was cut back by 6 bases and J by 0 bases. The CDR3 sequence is CASSREGASGNTIYF. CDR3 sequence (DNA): TGTGCCAGCAGCCGAGAGGGGGCCTCTGGAAACACCATATATTTT.

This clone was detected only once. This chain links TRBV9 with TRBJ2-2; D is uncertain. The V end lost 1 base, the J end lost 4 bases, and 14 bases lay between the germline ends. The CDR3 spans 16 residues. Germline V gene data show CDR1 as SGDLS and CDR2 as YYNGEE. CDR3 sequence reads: CASSVTPTIPTGELFF. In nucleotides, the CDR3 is TGTGCCAGCAGCGTAACACCTACTATTCCCACCGGGGAGCTGTTTTTT.

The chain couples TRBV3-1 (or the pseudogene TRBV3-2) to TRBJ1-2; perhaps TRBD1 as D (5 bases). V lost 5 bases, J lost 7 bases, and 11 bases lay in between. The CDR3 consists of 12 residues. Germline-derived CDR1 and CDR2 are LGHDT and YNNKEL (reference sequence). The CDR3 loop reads CASSSRQSGYTF. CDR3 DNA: TGTGCCAGCAGCTCCCGACAGAGTGGCTACACCTTC.

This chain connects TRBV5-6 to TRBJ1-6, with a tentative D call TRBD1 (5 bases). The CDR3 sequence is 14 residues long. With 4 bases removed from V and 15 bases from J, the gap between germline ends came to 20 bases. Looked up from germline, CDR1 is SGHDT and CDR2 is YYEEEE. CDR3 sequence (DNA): TGTGCCAGCAGCCCCCAGTCGCAGGGCATTCTCCTCCACTTT. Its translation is CASSPQSQGILLHF.

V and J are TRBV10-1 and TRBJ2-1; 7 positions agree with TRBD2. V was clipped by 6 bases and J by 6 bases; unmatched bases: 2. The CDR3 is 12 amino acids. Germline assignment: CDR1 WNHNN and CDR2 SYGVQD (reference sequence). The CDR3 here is CASRKRGNEQFF. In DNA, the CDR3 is TGCGCCAGCAGGAAGCGGGGCAATGAGCAGTTCTTC.

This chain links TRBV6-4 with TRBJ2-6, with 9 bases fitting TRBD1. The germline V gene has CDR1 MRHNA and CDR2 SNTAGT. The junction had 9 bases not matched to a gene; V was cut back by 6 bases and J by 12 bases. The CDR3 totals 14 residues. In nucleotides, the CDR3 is TGTGCCAGCAGCCCACTAACAGGGGGCAGCGTCCTGACTTTC. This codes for CASSPLTGGSVLTF.

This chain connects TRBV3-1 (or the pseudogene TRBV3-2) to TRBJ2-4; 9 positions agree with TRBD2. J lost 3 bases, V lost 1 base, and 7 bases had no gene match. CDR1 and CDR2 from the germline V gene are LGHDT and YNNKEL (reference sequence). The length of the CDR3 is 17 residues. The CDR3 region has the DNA TGTGCCAGCAGCCAAGGATTGCGGGGGGGCGGCAAAAACATTCAGTACTTC. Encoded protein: CASSQGLRGGGKNIQYF.